The rows below give T cell receptor beta chains drawn from one sample of a study of response to subunit inactivated influenza vaccine. One entry per CDR3 protein, called by TCRdb with MiXCR from the RT-PCR reads. In the table there are about 780,000 distinct CDR3 sequences, less than 20% of which are singletons. Sequenced here: PBMCs from blood, sampled more than 4 days after vaccination. These receptors all come from a man aged 45 to 65 who received an inactivated influenza vaccine. CDR3s include the opening cysteine and the closing phenylalanine or tryptophan. Each record gives: clone size, D gene, J gene, CDR3 length, V gene, CDR3 DNA, CDR3 protein. A D gene is named only where the DNA matches it firmly. Part of the rows lack a size; the others show once, few, many or a class for expanded clones.

>-|TRBD1|TRBJ2-7|15|TRBV20-1
TGCAGTGCTCCTCTGACAGGGAGATCCTCCTACGAGCAGTACTTC
CSAPLTGRSSYEQYF
>few|-|TRBJ2-5|15|TRBV12-3/TRBV12-4
TGTGCCAGCAGTGAGACCAGGGTGGTCCAAGAGACCCAGTACTTC
CASSETRVVQETQYF
>many|-|TRBJ2-1|16|TRBV10-3
TGTGCCATCAGTGAGTCGGGGGAAAGGGGCTACAATGAGCAGTTCTTC
CAISESGERGYNEQFF
>-|TRBD2|TRBJ2-1|15|TRBV10-3
TGTGCCATCAAGGCTGGACTAGCGGGGGCGAGTGAGCAGTTCTTC
CAIKAGLAGASEQFF
>few|TRBD1|TRBJ2-5|17|TRBV6-5
TGTGCCAGCAGTTATGGGGGGACAGGGGGCTTCGGAGAGACCCAGTACTTC
CASSYGGTGGFGETQYF
>-|-|TRBJ1-1|12|TRBV20-1
TGCAGTGCTAGGGAGGTAGACACTGAAGCTTTCTTT
CSAREVDTEAFF
>few|TRBD1|TRBJ2-3|15|TRBV15
TGTGCCACCAGCACCGGGACAGGGACCACAGATACGCAGTATTTT
CATSTGTGTTDTQYF
>-|-|TRBJ1-1|12|TRBV2
TGTGCCAGCAAAGACCTGAACACTGAAGCTTTCTTT
CASKDLNTEAFF
>-|-|TRBJ2-1|15|TRBV7-9
TGTGCCAGCAGCTCGAACCGCGCGCATTACAATGAGCAGTTCTTC
CASSSNRAHYNEQFF
>-|-|TRBJ2-3|15|TRBV7-9
TGTGCCAGCAGCTTAGATACAGCGTTTGCAGATACGCAGTATTTT
CASSLDTAFADTQYF
>many|-|TRBJ1-5|15|TRBV5-1
TGCGCCAGCAGCTGGGCCGGCCTTTCAGGTCAGCCCCAGCATTTT
CASSWAGLSGQPQHF
>-|-|TRBJ2-7|14|TRBV20-1
TGCAGTGCTAGCTCGGTCTCTTTCCTCTACGAGCAGTACTTC
CSASSVSFLYEQYF
>many|TRBD1|TRBJ2-3|17|TRBV12-3/TRBV12-4
TGTGCCAGCAGTTTATCGGCCGGGACAGGGGCCACAGATACGCAGTATTTT
CASSLSAGTGATDTQYF
>many|-|TRBJ1-4|14|TRBV6-5
TGTGCCAGCAGTTACGTCCTCGGGGGTGAAAAACTGTTTTTT
CASSYVLGGEKLFF
>few|-|TRBJ2-7|11|TRBV28
TGTGCCAGCAGTTGGACCTACGAGCAGTACTTC
CASSWTYEQYF
>-|-|TRBJ2-2|16|TRBV7-9
TGTGCCAGCAGCACGGAGAGGGGGGCGAACACCGGGGAGCTGTTTTTT
CASSTERGANTGELFF
>-|-|TRBJ2-1|12|TRBV20-1
TGCAGTGCTAGAGATCCCAACAATGAGCAGTTCTTC
CSARDPNNEQFF
>few|-|TRBJ2-4|15|TRBV20-1
TGCAGTGCTAGGGGTATAGGGCTAGCCAAAAACATTCAGTACTTC
CSARGIGLAKNIQYF
>few|-|TRBJ2-5|15|TRBV11-2
TGTGCCAGCAGCTCCGGACGATCATTACCGGAGACCCAGTACTTC
CASSSGRSLPETQYF
>-|-|TRBJ2-7|12|TRBV15
TGTGCCACCAGCAGGACCCCCTACGAGCAGTACTTC
CATSRTPYEQYF
>few|-|TRBJ1-2|15|TRBV3-1
TGTGCCAGCAGCCAAGGGCCGCTGATGGACTATGGCTACACCTTC
CASSQGPLMDYGYTF
>-|TRBD1|TRBJ1-4|14|TRBV28
TGTGCCAGCAGTTTTAACAGGGGAAGTGAAAAACTGTTTTTT
CASSFNRGSEKLFF
>-|-|TRBJ1-1|15|TRBV6-5
TGTGCCAGCAGTTTTGGGGGGGTTATGAACACTGAAGCTTTCTTT
CASSFGGVMNTEAFF
>few|TRBD2|TRBJ2-1|19|TRBV20-1
TGCAGTGTTCCCTTGGGGTGGGGGAAATCCGATTTGGGGAGGGATGAGCAGTTCTTC
CSVPLGWGKSDLGRDEQFF
>few|TRBD2|TRBJ2-1|14|TRBV6-1
TGTGCCAGCAGTCCCAGCCGGACTAGCGGGGAGCAGTTCTTC
CASSPSRTSGEQFF
>-|TRBD1|TRBJ1-6|15|TRBV12-3/TRBV12-4
TGTGCCAGCGGCAGCGGCGGACAGGGGACTTCACCCCTCCACTTT
CASGSGGQGTSPLHF
>-|-|TRBJ1-1|13|TRBV7-2
TGTGCCAGCAGCGGGGTGGGAGGGACTGAAGCTTTCTTT
CASSGVGGTEAFF
>-|TRBD2|TRBJ2-1|15|TRBV7-2
TGTGCCAGCAGCAAAGCGGGAGGTCCCTACAATGAGCAGTTCTTC
CASSKAGGPYNEQFF
>-|TRBD2|TRBJ2-2|16|TRBV6-1
TGTGCCAGCAGTGGGGCGGGACTAGCGGCGGCCGGGGAGCTGTTTTTT
CASSGAGLAAAGELFF
>-|-|TRBJ2-7|14|TRBV4-1
TGCGCCAGCAGCTCTGGGCCCACCGGCCACGAGCAGTACTTC
CASSSGPTGHEQYF
>few|-|TRBJ1-3|14|TRBV7-2
TGTGCCAGCAGCTTAGTAGGCCGGGGAAACACCATATATTTT
CASSLVGRGNTIYF
>-|TRBD1|TRBJ2-5|14|TRBV29-1
TGCAGCGTTGAAGCCAACAGGGGGCCAGAGACCCAGTACTTC
CSVEANRGPETQYF
>-|TRBD1|TRBJ2-1|15|TRBV7-2
TGTGCCAGCAGCCCCCGGACAGGCACCTACAATGAGCAGTTCTTC
CASSPRTGTYNEQFF